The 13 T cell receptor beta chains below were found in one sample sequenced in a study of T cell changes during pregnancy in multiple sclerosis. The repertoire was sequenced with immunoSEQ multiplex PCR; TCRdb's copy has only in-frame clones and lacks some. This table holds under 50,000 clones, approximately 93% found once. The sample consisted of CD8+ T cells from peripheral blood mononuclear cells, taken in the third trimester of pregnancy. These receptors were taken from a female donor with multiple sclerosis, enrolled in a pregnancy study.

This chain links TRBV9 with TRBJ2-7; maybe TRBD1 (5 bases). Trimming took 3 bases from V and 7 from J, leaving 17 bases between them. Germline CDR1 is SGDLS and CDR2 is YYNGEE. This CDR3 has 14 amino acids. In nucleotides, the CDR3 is TGTGCCAGCAGCGCTCAGGGTTTGGGTGGGGAGCAGTACTTC. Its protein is CASSAQGLGGEQYF.

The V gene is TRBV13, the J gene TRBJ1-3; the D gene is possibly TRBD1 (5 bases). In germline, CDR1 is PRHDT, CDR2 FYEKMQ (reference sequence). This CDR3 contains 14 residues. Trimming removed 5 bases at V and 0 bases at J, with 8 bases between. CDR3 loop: CASSQDTSGNTIYF. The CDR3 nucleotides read TGTGCCAGCAGCCAGGACACCTCTGGAAACACCATATATTTT.

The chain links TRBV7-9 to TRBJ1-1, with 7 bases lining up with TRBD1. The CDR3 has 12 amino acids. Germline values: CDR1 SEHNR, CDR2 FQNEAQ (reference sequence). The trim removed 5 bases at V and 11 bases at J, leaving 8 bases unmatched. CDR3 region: CASSLDRDDAFF. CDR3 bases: TGTGCCAGCAGCCTTGACAGGGACGATGCTTTCTTT. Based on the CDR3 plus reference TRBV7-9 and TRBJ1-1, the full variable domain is DTGVSQNPRHKITKRGQNVTFRCDPISEHNRLYWYRQTLGQGPEFLTYFQNEAQLEKSRLLSDRFSAERPKGSFSTLEIQRTEQGDSAMYLCASSLDRDDAFFGQGTRLTVV.

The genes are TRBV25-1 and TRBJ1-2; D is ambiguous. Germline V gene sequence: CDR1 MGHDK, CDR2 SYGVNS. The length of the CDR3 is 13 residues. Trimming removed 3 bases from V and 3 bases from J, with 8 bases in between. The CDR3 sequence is CASSEARHYGYTF. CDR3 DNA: TGTGCCAGCAGTGAGGCCCGCCACTATGGCTACACCTTC.

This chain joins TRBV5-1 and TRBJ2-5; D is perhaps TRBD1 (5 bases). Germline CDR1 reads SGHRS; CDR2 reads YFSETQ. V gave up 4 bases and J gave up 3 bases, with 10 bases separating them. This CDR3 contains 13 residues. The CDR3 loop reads CASSGAVEETQYF. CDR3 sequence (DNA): TGCGCCAGCAGCGGGGCAGTTGAAGAGACCCAGTACTTC.

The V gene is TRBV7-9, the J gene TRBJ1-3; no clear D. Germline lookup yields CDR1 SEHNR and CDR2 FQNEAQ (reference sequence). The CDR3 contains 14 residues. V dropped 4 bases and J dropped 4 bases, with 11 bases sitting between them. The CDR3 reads CASSSPWAGNTIYF. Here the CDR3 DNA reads TGTGCCAGCAGCTCTCCCTGGGCCGGAAACACCATATATTTT.

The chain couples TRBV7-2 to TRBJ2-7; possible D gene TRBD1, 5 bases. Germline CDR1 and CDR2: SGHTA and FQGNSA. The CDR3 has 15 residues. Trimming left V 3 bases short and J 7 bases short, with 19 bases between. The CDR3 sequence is CASSFFGQGLGEQYF. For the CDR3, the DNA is TGTGCCAGCAGCTTTTTCGGGCAGGGTCTGGGAGAGCAGTACTTC.

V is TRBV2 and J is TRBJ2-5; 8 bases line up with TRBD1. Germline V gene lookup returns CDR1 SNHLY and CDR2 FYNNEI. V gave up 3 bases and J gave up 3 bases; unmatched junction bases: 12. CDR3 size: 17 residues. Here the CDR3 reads CASSEFLGQGWEETQYF. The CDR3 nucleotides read TGTGCCAGCAGTGAGTTTCTAGGACAGGGATGGGAAGAGACCCAGTACTTC.

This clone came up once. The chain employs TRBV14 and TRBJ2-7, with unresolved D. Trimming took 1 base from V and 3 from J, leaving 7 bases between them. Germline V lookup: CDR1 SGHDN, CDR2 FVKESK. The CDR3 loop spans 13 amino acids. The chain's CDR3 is CASSQGHLYEQYF. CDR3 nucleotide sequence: TGTGCCAGCAGCCAAGGACATCTCTACGAGCAGTACTTC.

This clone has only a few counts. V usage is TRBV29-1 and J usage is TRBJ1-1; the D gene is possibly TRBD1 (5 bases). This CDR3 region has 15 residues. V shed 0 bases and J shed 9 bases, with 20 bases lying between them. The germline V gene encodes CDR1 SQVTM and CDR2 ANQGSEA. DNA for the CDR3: TGCAGCGTTGAAGACTCCGGGGCGGGGGTCGGAAAAGCTTTCTTT. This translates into CSVEDSGAGVGKAFF.

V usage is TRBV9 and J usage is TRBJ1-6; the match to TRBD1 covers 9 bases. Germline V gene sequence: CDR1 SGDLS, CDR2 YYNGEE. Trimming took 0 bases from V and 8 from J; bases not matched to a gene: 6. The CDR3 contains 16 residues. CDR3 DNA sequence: TGTGCCAGCAGCGTAGACTGGGACAGGGTGTATTCACCCCTCCACTTT. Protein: CASSVDWDRVYSPLHF.

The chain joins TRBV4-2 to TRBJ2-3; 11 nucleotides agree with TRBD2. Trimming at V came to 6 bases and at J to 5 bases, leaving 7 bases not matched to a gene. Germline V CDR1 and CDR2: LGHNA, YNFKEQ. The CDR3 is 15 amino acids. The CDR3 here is CASSSIAGGEDTQYF. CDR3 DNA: TGTGCCAGCAGTTCGATAGCGGGGGGGGAAGATACGCAGTATTTT.

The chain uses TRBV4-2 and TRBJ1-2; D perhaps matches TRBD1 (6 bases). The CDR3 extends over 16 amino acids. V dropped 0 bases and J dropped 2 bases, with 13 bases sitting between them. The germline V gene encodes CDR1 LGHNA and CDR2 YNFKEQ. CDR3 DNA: TGTGCCAGCAGCCAAGATTCTGTGGACAGCAACTATGGCTACACCTTC. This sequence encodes CASSQDSVDSNYGYTF.